The rows below give T cell receptor beta chains drawn from one sample of a study of CXCR3-negative and CXCR3-positive naive CD8 T cells. Reanalyzing the 5' RACE reads, TCRdb keeps one entry per CDR3 protein, without DNA. The sample shows about 23,000 distinct CDR3 sequences, and 15% to 25% sits with its ten largest clones. The sequencing input was memory CD8+ T cells from blood. These receptors originate from a human donor in good health. Some clones in this sample may be carry-over from other donors' samples. Each CDR3 is given with its conserved first and last residue. The order of the fields is CDR3 length, V gene, J gene, CDR3 protein.

len: 13; v_gene: TRBV6-6; j_gene: TRBJ1-1; CDR3aa: CASILPGEDEAFF
len: 13; v_gene: TRBV5-6; j_gene: TRBJ1-5; CDR3aa: CASTVGSNQPQHF
len: 14; v_gene: TRBV28; j_gene: TRBJ2-7; CDR3aa: CASSWTKTVGEQYF
len: 14; v_gene: TRBV6-6; j_gene: TRBJ2-1; CDR3aa: CASSFGTGGNEQFF
len: 15; v_gene: TRBV15; j_gene: TRBJ2-1; CDR3aa: CATSSGTSGGHEQFF
len: 14; v_gene: TRBV29-1; j_gene: TRBJ2-2; CDR3aa: CSVRLAGAGGELFF
len: 15; v_gene: TRBV29-1; j_gene: TRBJ2-2; CDR3aa: CSVEDPGGDTGELFF
len: 15; v_gene: TRBV6-1; j_gene: TRBJ2-3; CDR3aa: CASSEGLGATDTQYF
len: 11; v_gene: TRBV20-1; j_gene: TRBJ2-1; CDR3aa: CSANGLSEQFF
len: 13; v_gene: TRBV29-1; j_gene: TRBJ1-1; CDR3aa: CSVLTGTNTEAFF
len: 15; v_gene: TRBV6-4; j_gene: TRBJ2-3; CDR3aa: CASSEAGGTTDTQYF
len: 13; v_gene: TRBV28; j_gene: TRBJ2-7; CDR3aa: CASSGGMGGEQYF
len: 13; v_gene: TRBV29-1; j_gene: TRBJ1-2; CDR3aa: CSVPPQGHYGYTF
len: 16; v_gene: TRBV4-1; j_gene: TRBJ1-1; CDR3aa: CASSQDLRGMNTEAFF
len: 13; v_gene: TRBV29-1; j_gene: TRBJ1-5; CDR3aa: CSVEFGGNQPQHF
len: 12; v_gene: TRBV12-3/TRBV12-4; j_gene: TRBJ2-3; CDR3aa: CATRGALDTQYF
len: 14; v_gene: TRBV6-2/TRBV6-3; j_gene: TRBJ2-2; CDR3aa: CATEGAAGTGELFF
len: 20; v_gene: TRBV20-1; j_gene: TRBJ2-3; CDR3aa: CSAREAGTSGGLYLTDTQYF
len: 14; v_gene: TRBV9; j_gene: TRBJ2-1; CDR3aa: CASSVDSGDDEQFF
len: 12; v_gene: TRBV29-1; j_gene: TRBJ2-1; CDR3aa: CSVDRGDNEQFF
len: 14; v_gene: TRBV15; j_gene: TRBJ1-2; CDR3aa: CATSAIGDSYGYTF
len: 14; v_gene: TRBV6-2/TRBV6-3; j_gene: TRBJ2-3; CDR3aa: CASSSGTGPDTQYF
len: 14; v_gene: TRBV28; j_gene: TRBJ1-3; CDR3aa: CASSLDPSGNTIYF
len: 13; v_gene: TRBV29-1; j_gene: TRBJ2-3; CDR3aa: CSVDGGATDTQYF
len: 16; v_gene: TRBV7-2; j_gene: TRBJ1-2; CDR3aa: CASSWTPGWMNYGYTF
len: 14; v_gene: TRBV20-1; j_gene: TRBJ1-3; CDR3aa: CSATTRRSGNTIYF
len: 20; v_gene: TRBV7-3; j_gene: TRBJ2-5; CDR3aa: CASSLTGTSGGAPYQETQYF
len: 16; v_gene: TRBV4-2; j_gene: TRBJ1-1; CDR3aa: CASSQETTGGDTEAFF
len: 14; v_gene: TRBV7-9; j_gene: TRBJ1-5; CDR3aa: CASSSDGYNQPQRF